These 11 T cell receptor beta chains were all obtained from the same sample, sequenced in a study of molecular identifiers for immune sequencing clone quantification (dated by TCRdb to between 2018 and 2020). Library construction relied on PCR. Instrument used: NextSeq 500. TCRdb cleaned the public reads at Q25 with fastp, built clones with MiXCR and kept in-frame beta chains. Rows merge per CDR3 protein into single entries with the most common DNA and genes. The sample records nearly 650,000 distinct CDR3 sequences, about 25% of which are singletons. The ten largest make up about 0.84% of the sample. Material for sequencing was naive CD8+ T cells from blood, with Jurkat cell RNA spiked in. The cell subset or site label of this sample denotes: FACS-sorted CD8+CD4-CCR7+CD45RA+ naive T cells. These receptors originate from a human donor in good health. Some libraries in this study had Jurkat cell RNA spiked in.

This clonotype was detected ten times or more. The chain combines TRBV5-1 with TRBJ2-7; 8 bases are a match to TRBD1. V was clipped by 0 bases and J by 4 bases; unmatched bases: 9. The CDR3 length is 16 residues. In germline, CDR1 is SGHRS, CDR2 YFSETQ. The CDR3 region is CASSLAGGQVGYEQYF. The CDR3 DNA reads TGCGCCAGCAGCTTGGCCGGGGGACAGGTGGGTTACGAGCAGTACTTC.

This clonotype was observed many times. The J gene is TRBJ2-1, the V gene TRBV6-5; a weak D match, TRBD2 (5 bases). CDR3 length: 15 amino acids. V was shortened by 5 bases and J by 2 bases, with 13 bases between the two germline ends. Germline assignment: CDR1 MNHEY and CDR2 SVGAGI. The CDR3 sequence is CASSQTRNAYNEQFF. The CDR3 DNA reads TGTGCCAGCAGTCAAACTAGGAACGCCTACAATGAGCAGTTCTTC.

This clonotype occurred many times. The genes are TRBV3-1 and TRBJ2-2; TRBD2 might be the D (5 bases). Germline loops: CDR1 LGHDT, CDR2 YNNKEL (reference sequence). V lost 1 base and J lost 5, with 8 bases in between. The length of the CDR3 is 14 residues. CDR3 sequence (DNA): TGTGCCAGCAGCCAAGTTGGAGGTACCGGGGAGCTGTTTTTT. It codes for CASSQVGGTGELFF.

The table lists this clonotype with many counts. V usage is TRBV12-3 or TRBV12-4 and J usage is TRBJ2-3, with unresolved D. This CDR3 has 13 amino acids. The V and J ends lost 3 bases and 2 bases respectively, with 6 bases between them. CDR3: CASSFPDTDTQYF. The DNA of the CDR3 is TGTGCCAGCAGTTTTCCAGACACAGATACGCAGTATTTT.

Comment on this clonotype: The germline gene is not matched at one end of the junction; a read error may be the cause. V gene TRBV20-1 combines with J gene TRBJ2-7; maybe TRBD2 (6 bases). The CDR3 length is 15 residues. Germline V CDR1 and CDR2: DFQATT, SNEGSKA (reference sequence). The CDR3 coding sequence is TGCAGTGCTGGAGATCCCCTGGGGGGTATCGACGAGCAGTACTTC. Protein product: CSAGDPLGGIDEQYF.

With regard to this clonotype: Lacking the conserved final phenylalanine or tryptophan, this CDR3 likely reflects a read error. The genes are TRBV5-1 and TRBJ1-6, with 7 bases lining up with TRBD1. Unmatched junction bases numbered 7, after V lost 0 bases and J lost 13 bases. Germline CDR1 is SGHRS and CDR2 is YFSETQ. The length of the CDR3 is 14 residues. For the CDR3, the DNA is TGCGCCAGCAGCTTGGGACAGGGCCTTAATCCCCTCCACCTT. This codes for CASSLGQGLNPLHL.

On this clonotype: A much larger clonotype is one base distant, so this may be a read error. The chain links TRBV10-3 to TRBJ2-5, with D possibly being TRBD1 or TRBD2 (5 bases each). Trimming removed 4 bases from V and 7 bases from J, with 16 bases in between. Germline assignment: CDR1 ENHRY and CDR2 SYGVKD. The CDR3 contains 14 residues. This CDR3 reads CAISGFRDDRTQYF. Here the CDR3 DNA reads TGTGCCATCAGTGGATTCCGGGACGATAGGACCCAGTACTTC.

The chain joins TRBV18 to TRBJ1-1, with D hard to call. CDR1 and CDR2 from the germline V gene are KGHSH and LQKENI. V was clipped by 2 bases and J by 7 bases, with 8 bases between them. The CDR3 sequence is 12 residues long. The CDR3, as DNA: TGTGCCAGCTCACCATCAACGAGTGAAGCTTTCTTT. It encodes CASSPSTSEAFF.

Many counts were recorded for this clonotype. The rearrangement uses TRBV6-2 or TRBV6-3 and TRBJ2-7; TRBD2 is a possible D gene (6 bases). This CDR3 spans 15 amino acids. The germline V gene encodes CDR1 MNHEY and CDR2 SVGEGT. Trimming took 0 bases from V and 5 from J, leaving 14 bases between them. CDR3 residues: CASSYSAPPGDEQYF. CDR3 DNA: TGTGCCAGCAGTTACTCGGCCCCCCCGGGAGACGAGCAGTACTTC.

This clonotype was found many times. CDR3 loop: CASSSGFYGYTF. The CDR3 DNA reads as TGTGCCAGCAGTTCAGGTTTCTATGGCTACACCTTC. The rearrangement uses TRBV6-5 and TRBJ1-2; D is uncertain. Trimming took off 4 bases at V and 4 bases at J, with 7 bases between the two ends. Germline V gene data show CDR1 as MNHEY and CDR2 as SVGAGI. This CDR3 is 12 amino acids long.

On this clonotype itself: Just one base apart from a much larger clone, this may be a read error. This sequence joins TRBV12-3 or TRBV12-4 and TRBJ2-1; a possible D gene is TRBD2 (5 bases). The CDR3 runs to 15 residues. V lost 3 bases and J lost 8, with 17 bases in between. CDR3 DNA sequence: TGTGCCAGCAGTTTGTTAGCGAGAGACGTGGATGAGCAGTTCTTC. It encodes CASSLLARDVDEQFF.